This TCR beta chain was retrieved from a study of Ad26.COV2.S vaccination and SARS-CoV-2 variants. Study-wide context: Into the muscle, Ad26.COV2.S was dosed once or twice, 56 days apart.

Study conclusions and caveats: Analytic work on TCR breadth and depth might have understated the full extent of total T cell responses.

Treatment: 19 received Ad26.COV2.S at low or high dose, single or two shots; about five received placebo; per-sample allocation not given. Specimens were obtained on day 63 following the first vaccine or placebo injection. A note on this clone: As yet, its antigen is unknown.

The table came from immunoSEQ multiplex PCR; TCRdb's copy has only in-frame clones and leaves some out. The sample lists 300,000 to 350,000 clones, 75% to 90% occurring once. The receptor was isolated from a person between 18 and 65 years old who received the Ad26.COV2.S COVID-19 vaccine or a placebo. The sample in question was peripheral blood, obtained in a trial of Ad26.COV2.S vaccine versus placebo.

CDR3 nucleotides: TGCGCCAGCAGCTTTGGGACAGGGCCCACAGATACGCAGTATTTT. Translating it yields CASSFGTGPTDTQYF. This chain uses TRBV5-1 with TRBJ2-3; 9 bases line up with TRBD1. Germline V gene lookup returns CDR1 SGHRS and CDR2 YFSETQ. V was pared by 2 bases and J by 2 bases, with 3 bases of the junction left unmatched. This CDR3 is 15 amino acids long.